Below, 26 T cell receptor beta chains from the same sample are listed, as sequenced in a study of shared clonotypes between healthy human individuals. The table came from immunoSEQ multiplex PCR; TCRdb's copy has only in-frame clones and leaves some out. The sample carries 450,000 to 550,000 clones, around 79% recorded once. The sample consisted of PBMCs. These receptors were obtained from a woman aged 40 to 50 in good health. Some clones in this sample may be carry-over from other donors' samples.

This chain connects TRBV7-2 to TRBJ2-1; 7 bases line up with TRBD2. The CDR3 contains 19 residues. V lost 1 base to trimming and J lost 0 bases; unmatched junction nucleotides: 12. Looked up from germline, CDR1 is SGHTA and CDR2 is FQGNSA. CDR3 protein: CASSLVFWSRGSSYNEQFF. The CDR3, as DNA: TGTGCCAGCAGCTTAGTATTCTGGTCGCGGGGGAGCTCCTACAATGAGCAGTTCTTC.

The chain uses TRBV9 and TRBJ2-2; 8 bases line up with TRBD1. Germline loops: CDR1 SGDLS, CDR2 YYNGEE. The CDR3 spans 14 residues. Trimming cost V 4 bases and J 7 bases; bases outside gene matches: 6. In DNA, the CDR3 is TGTGCCAGCAGCCCCCGGACAGGGAGCGGGGAGCTGTTTTTT. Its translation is CASSPRTGSGELFF.

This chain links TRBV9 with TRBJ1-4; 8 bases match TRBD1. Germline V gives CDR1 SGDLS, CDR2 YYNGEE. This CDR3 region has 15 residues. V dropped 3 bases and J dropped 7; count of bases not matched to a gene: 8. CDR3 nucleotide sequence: TGTGCCAGCAGCGGGCAGGGGGCGCAGGGTGAAAAACTGTTTTTT. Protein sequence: CASSGQGAQGEKLFF.

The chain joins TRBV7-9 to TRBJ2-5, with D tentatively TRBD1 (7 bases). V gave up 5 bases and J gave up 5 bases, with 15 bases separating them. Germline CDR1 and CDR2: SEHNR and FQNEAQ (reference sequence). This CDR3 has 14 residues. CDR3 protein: CASSGSQGRETQYF. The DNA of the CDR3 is TGTGCCAGCAGCGGGTCACAGGGGAGGGAGACCCAGTACTTC.

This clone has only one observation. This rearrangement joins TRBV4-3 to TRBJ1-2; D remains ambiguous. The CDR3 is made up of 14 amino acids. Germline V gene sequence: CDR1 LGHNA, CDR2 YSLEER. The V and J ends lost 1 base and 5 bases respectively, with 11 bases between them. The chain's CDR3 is CASSQGARSYGYTF. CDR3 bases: TGCGCCAGCAGCCAAGGGGCCAGGTCATATGGCTACACCTTC.

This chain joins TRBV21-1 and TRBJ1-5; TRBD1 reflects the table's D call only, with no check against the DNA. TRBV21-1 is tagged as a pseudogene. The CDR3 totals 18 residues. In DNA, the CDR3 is TGTGCCAGCAGCAAACCCCGAGGGACACACTATAGCAATCAGCCCCAGCATTTT. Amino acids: CASSKPRGTHYSNQPQHF.

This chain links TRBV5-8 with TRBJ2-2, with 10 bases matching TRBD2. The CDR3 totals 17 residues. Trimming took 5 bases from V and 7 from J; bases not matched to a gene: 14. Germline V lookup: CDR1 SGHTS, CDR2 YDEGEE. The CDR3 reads CASSLGAGGPLIGELFF. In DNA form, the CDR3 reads TGTGCCAGCAGTTTAGGAGCGGGAGGGCCTCTAATCGGGGAGCTGTTTTTT.

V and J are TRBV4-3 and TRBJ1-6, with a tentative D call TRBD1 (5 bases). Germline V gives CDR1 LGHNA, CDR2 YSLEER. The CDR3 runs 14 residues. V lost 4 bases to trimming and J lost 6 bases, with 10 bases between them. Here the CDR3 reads CASSLGRTNSPLHF. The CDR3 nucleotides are TGCGCCAGCAGCCTGGGACGGACTAATTCACCCCTCCACTTT.

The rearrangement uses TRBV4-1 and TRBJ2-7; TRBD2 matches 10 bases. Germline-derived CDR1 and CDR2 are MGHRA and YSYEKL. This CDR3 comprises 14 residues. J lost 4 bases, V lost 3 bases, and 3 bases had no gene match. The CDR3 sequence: CASSHGTSAYEQYF. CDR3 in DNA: TGCGCCAGCAGCCACGGGACTAGCGCGTACGAGCAGTACTTC.

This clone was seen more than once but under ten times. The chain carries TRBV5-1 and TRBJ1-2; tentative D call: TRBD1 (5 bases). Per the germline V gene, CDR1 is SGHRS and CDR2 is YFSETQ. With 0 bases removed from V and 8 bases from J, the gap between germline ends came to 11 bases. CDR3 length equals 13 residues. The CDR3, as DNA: TGCGCCAGCAGCTTGGAGGGAGGGGAGGGCTACACCTTC. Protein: CASSLEGGEGYTF.

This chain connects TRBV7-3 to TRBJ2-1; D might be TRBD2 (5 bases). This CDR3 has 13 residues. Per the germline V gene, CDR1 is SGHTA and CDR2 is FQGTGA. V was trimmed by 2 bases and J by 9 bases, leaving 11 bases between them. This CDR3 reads CASSLPSRGEQFF. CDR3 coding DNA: TGTGCCAGCAGCTTACCATCTCGGGGTGAGCAGTTCTTC.

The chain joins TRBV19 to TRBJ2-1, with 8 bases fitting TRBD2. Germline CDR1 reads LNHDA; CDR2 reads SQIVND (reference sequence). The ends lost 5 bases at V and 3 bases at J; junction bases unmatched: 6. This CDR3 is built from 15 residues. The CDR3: CASSAAGALYNEQFF. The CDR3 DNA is TGTGCCAGTAGTGCAGCGGGAGCCCTCTACAATGAGCAGTTCTTC.

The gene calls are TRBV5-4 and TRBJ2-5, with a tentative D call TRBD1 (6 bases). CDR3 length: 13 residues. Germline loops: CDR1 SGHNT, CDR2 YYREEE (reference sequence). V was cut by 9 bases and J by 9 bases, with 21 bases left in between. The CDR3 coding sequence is TGTGCCACCGAGACTCAGGGGTCTCGGTCCCAGTACTTC. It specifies CATETQGSRSQYF.

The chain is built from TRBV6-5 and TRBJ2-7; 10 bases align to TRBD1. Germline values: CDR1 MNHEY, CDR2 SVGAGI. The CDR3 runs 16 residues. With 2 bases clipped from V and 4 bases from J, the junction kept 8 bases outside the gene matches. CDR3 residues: CASSYRAPGQGYEQYF. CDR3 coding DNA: TGTGCCAGCAGTTACAGGGCGCCGGGACAGGGGTACGAGCAGTACTTC.

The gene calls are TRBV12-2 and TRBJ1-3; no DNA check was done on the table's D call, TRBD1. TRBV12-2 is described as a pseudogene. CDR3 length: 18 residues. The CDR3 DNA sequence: TGTGCAAGTCGCTTATCCGAACCCCTTGGACAGGCCGGAAACACCATATATTTT. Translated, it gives CASRLSEPLGQAGNTIYF.

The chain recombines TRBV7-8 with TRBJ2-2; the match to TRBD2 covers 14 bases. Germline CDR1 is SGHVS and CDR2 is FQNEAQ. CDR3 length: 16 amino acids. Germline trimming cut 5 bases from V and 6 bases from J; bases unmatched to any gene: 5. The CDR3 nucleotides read TGTGCCAGCAGCAGACTAGCGGGAGGGCCCCCCGGGGAGCTGTTTTTT. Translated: CASSRLAGGPPGELFF.

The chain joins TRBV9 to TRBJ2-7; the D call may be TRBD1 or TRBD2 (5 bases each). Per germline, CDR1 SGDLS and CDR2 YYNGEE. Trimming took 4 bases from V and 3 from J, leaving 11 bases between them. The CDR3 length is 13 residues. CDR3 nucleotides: TGTGCCAGCAGCCCGGGGCTCCACTACGAGCAGTACTTC. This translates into CASSPGLHYEQYF.

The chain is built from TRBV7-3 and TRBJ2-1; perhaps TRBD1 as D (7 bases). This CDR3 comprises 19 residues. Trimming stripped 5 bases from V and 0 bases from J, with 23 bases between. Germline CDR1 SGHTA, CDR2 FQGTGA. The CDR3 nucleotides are TGTGCCAGCAGCACACGCCCCCGGGGCCAGGGGGGCTCCTACAATGAGCAGTTCTTC. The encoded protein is CASSTRPRGQGGSYNEQFF.

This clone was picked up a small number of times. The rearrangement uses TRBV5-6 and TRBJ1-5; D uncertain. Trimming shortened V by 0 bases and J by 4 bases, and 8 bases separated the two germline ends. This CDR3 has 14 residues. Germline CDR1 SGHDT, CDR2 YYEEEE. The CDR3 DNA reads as TGTGCCAGCAGCTTGGCACGTGGGAATCAGCCCCAGCATTTT. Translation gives CASSLARGNQPQHF. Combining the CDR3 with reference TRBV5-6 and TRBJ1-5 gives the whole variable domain DAGVTQSPTHLIKTRGQQVTLRCSPKSGHDTVSWYQQALGQGPQFIFQYYEEEERQRGNFPDRFSGHQFPNYSSELNVNALLLGDSALYLCASSLARGNQPQHFGDGTRLSIL.

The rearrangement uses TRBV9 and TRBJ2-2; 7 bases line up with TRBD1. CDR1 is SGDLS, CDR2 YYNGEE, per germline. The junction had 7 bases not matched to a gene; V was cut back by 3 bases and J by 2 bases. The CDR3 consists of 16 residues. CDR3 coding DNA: TGTGCCAGCAGCGCCGGGACAGCCTTTAACACCGGGGAGCTGTTTTTT. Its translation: CASSAGTAFNTGELFF.

The CDR3 DNA sequence: TGTGCCAGCTCACCATTCGCGGCCCCCACAGATACGCAGTATTTT. This codes for CASSPFAAPTDTQYF. J is TRBJ2-3 and V is TRBV18; D ambiguous. The V gene's germline CDR1 is KGHSH and CDR2 LQKENI. The CDR3 has 15 residues. Trimming took 2 bases from V and 2 from J, leaving 11 bases between them.

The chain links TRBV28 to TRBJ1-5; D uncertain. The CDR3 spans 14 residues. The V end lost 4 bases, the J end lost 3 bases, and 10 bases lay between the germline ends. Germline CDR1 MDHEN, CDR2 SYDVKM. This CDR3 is CASSSRRDNQPQHF. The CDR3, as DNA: TGTGCCAGCAGTTCCCGACGGGACAATCAGCCCCAGCATTTT.

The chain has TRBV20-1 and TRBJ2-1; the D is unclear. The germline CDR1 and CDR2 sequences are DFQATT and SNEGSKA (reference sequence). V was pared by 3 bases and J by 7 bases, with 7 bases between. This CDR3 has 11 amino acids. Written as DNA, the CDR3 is TGCAGTGCTAGCTGGAGAAATGAGCAGTTCTTC. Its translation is CSASWRNEQFF.

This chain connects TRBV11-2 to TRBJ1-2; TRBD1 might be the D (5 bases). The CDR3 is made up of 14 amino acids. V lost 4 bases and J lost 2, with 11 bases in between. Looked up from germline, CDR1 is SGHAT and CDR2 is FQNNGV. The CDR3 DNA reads TGTGCCAGCAGCTCCGGATCAGGGAACTATGGCTACACCTTC. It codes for CASSSGSGNYGYTF.

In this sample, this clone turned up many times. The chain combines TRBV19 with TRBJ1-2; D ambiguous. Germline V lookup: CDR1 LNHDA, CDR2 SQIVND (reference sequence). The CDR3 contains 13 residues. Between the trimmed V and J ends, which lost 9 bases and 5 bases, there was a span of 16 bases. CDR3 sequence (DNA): TGTGCCAGCAGATGGCAGGCCCAATATGGCTACACCTTC. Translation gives CASRWQAQYGYTF. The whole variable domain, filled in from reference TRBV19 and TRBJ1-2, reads DGGITQSPKYLFRKEGQNVTLSCEQNLNHDAMYWYRQDPGQGLRLIYYSQIVNDFQKGDIAEGYSVSREKKESFPLTVTSAQKNPTAFYLCASRWQAQYGYTFGSGTRLTVV.

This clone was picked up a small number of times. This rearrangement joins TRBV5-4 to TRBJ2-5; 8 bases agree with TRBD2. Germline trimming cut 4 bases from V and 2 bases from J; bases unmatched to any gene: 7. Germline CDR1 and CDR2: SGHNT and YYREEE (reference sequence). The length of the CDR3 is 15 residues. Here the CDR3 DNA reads TGTGCCAGCAGCGCCCAGGCTAGCGGGCAAGAGACCCAGTACTTC. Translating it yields CASSAQASGQETQYF.